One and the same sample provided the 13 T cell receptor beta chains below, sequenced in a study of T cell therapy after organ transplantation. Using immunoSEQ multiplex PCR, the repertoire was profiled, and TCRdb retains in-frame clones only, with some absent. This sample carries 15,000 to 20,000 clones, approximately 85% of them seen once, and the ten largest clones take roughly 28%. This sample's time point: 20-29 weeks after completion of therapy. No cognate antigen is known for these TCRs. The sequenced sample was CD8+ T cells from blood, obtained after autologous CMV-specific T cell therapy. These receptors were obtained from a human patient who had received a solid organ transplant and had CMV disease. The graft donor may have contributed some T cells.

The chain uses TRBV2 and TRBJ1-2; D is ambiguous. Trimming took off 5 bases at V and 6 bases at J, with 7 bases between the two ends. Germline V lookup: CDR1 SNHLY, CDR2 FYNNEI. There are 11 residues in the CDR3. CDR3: CASSHGDGYTF. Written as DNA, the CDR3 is TGTGCCAGCAGTCACGGGGATGGCTACACCTTC. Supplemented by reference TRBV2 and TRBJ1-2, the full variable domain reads EPEVTQTPSHQVTQMGQEVILRCVPISNHLYFYWYRQILGQKVEFLVSFYNNEISEKSEIFDDQFSVERPDGSNFTLKIRSTKLEDSAMYFCASSHGDGYTFGSGTRLTVV.

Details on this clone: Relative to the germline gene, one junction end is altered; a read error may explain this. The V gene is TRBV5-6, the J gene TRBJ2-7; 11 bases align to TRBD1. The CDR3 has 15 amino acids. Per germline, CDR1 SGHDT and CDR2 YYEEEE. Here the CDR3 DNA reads TGCGCCACCAGCTGGGGGGGACAGGGGGTTTTTGAGCAGTACTTC. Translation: CATSWGGQGVFEQYF.

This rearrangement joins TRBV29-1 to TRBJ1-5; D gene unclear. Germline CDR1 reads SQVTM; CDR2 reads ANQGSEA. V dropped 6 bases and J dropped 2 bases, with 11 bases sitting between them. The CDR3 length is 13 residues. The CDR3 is CSVPSVGNQPQHF. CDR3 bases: TGCAGCGTCCCCTCGGTGGGCAATCAGCCCCAGCATTTT. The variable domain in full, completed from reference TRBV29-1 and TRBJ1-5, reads SAVISQKPSRDICQRGTSLTIQCQVDSQVTMMFWYRQQPGQSLTLIATANQGSEATYESGFVIDKFPISRPNLTFSTLTVSNMSPEDSSIYLCSVPSVGNQPQHFGDGTRLSIL.

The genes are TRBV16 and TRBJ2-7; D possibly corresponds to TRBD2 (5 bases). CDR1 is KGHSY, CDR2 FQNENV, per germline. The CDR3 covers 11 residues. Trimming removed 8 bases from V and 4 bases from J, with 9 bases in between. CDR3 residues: CASAGDYEQYF. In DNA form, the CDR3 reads TGTGCCAGCGCCGGGGATTACGAGCAGTACTTC.

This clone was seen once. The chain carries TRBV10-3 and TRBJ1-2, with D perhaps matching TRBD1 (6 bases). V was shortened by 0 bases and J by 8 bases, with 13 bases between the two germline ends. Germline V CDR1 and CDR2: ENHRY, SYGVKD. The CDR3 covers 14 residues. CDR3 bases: TGTGCCATCAGTGAGTCCGGGGGCGCGCTCGGCTACACCTTC. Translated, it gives CAISESGGALGYTF.

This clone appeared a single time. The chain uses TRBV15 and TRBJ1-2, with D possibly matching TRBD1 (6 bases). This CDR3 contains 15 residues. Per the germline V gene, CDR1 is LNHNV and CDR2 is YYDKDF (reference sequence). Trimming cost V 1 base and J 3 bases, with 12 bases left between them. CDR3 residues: CATSRGGRGYYGYTF. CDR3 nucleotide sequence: TGTGCCACCAGCAGAGGGGGGCGAGGGTACTATGGCTACACCTTC.

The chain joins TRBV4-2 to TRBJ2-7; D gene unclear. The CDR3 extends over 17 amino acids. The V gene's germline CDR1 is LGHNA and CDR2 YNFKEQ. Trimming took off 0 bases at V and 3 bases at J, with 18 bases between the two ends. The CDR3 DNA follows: TGTGCCAGCAGCCAAGATCTCGAGACAAGGATTTACTACGAGCAGTACTTC. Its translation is CASSQDLETRIYYEQYF.

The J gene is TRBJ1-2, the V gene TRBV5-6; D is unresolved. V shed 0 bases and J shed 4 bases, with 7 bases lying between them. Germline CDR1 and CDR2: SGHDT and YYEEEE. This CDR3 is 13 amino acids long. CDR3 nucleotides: TGTGCCAGCAGCTTGGGCAGCTCCTATGGCTACACCTTC. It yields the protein CASSLGSSYGYTF.

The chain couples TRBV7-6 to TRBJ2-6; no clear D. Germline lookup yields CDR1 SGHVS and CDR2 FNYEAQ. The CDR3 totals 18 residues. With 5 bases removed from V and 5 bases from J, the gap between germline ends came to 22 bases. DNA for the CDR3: TGTGCCAGCAGCGTATATCGTGTCTCACAAAGTCGGGCCAACGTCCTGACTTTC. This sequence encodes CASSVYRVSQSRANVLTF.

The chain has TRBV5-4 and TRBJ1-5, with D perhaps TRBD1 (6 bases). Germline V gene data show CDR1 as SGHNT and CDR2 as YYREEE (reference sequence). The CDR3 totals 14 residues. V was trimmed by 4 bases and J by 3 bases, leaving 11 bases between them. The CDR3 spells CASSNTGLNQPQHF. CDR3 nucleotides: TGTGCCAGCAGCAATACAGGGCTCAATCAGCCCCAGCATTTT.

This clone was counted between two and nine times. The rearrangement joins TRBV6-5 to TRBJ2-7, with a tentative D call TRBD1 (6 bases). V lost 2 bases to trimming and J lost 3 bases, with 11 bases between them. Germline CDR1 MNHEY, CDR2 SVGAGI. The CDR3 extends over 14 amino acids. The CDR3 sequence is CASSYGTPIYEQYF. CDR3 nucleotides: TGTGCCAGCAGTTACGGGACACCCATCTACGAGCAGTACTTC.

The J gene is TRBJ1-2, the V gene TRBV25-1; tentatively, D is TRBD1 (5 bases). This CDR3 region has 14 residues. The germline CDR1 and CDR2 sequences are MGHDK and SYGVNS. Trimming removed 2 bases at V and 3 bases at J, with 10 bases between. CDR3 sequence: CASSELEGDYGYTF. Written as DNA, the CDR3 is TGTGCCAGCAGTGAACTAGAAGGGGACTATGGCTACACCTTC.

The chain's CDR3 is CASSPARDRGLNTEAFF. Here the CDR3 DNA reads TGTGCCAGCAGCCCGGCGAGGGACAGGGGGCTGAACACTGAAGCTTTCTTT. The chain uses TRBV13 and TRBJ1-1, with 12 bases lining up with TRBD1. The CDR3 consists of 17 residues. The germline V gene has CDR1 PRHDT and CDR2 FYEKMQ (reference sequence). The V and J ends lost 5 bases and 0 bases, in that order; junction bases with no gene match: 7.